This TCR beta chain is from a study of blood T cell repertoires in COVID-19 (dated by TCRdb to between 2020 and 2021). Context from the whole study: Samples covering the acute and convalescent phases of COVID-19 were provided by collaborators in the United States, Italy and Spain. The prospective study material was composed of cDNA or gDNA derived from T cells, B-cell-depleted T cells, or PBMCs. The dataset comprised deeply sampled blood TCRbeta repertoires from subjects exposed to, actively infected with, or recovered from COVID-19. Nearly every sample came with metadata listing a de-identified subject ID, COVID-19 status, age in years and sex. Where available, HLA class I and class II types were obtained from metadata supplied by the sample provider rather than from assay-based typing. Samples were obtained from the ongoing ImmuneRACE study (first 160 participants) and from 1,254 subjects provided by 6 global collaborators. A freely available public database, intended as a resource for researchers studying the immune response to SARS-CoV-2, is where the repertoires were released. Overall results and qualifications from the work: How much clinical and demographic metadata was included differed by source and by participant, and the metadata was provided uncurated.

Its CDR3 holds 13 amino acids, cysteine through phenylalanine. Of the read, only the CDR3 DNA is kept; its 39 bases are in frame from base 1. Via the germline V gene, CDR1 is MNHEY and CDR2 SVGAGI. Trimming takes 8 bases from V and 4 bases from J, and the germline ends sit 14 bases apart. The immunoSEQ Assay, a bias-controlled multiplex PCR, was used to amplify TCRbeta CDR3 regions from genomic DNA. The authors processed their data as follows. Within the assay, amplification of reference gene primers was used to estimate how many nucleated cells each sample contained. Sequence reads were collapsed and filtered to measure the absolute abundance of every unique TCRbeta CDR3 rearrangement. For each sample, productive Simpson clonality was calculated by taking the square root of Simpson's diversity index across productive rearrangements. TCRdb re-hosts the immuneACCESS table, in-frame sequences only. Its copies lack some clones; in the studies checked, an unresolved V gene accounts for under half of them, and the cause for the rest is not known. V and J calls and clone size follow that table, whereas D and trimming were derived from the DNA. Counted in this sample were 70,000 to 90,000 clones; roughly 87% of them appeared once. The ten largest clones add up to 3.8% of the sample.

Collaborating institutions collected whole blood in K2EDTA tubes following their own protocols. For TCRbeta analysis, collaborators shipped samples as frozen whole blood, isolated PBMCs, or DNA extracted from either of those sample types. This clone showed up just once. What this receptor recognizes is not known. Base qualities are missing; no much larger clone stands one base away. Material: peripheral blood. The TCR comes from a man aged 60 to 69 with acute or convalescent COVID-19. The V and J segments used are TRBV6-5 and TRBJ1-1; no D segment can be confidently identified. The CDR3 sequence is CASDNQRGTEAFF. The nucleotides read TGTGCCAGCGATAACCAACGGGGCACTGAAGCTTTCTTT.